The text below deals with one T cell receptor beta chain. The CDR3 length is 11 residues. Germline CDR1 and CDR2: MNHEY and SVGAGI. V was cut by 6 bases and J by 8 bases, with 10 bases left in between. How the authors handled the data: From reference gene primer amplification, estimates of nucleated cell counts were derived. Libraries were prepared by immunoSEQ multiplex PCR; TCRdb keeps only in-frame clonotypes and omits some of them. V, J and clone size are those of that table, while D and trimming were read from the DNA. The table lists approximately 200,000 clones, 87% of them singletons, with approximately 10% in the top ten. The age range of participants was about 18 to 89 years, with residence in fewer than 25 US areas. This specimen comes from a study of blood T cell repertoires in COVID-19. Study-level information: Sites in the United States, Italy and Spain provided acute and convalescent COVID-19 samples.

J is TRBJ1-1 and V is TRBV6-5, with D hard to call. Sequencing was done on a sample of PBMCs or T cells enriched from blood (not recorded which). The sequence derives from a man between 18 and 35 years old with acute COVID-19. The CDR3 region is CASRPETEAFF. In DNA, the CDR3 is TGTGCCAGCAGACCGGAGACCGAAGCTTTCTTT.